This T cell receptor beta chain was identified during a study of cytomegalovirus exposure and HLA in healthy donors (dated 2017 in TCRdb). Regarding the research as a whole: In an earlier analysis of several hundred of the donors, approximately 260 Gb of sequence data and roughly 100 million unique TCR beta sequences from 180 million or so T cells were reported. In the later analysis, no new phenotypic data were used to find candidate immune exposures; instead, reliance was placed on TCR beta sequences and their occurrence across donors. Donor age, sex, ethnicity and CMV serostatus were compiled alongside the repertoire data. In an earlier analysis of roughly 600 of the donors, high-throughput TCR beta sequencing was used to judge whether each TCR beta V gene segment behaved as functional or pseudogenic. Among almost 400 genotyped donors of the cohort, an average of approximately 240,000 unique TCR beta nucleotide sequences were sequenced per donor, roughly a sixth of them non-productive. The number of donors typed differed by locus, with 629-630 for A, B, C, DRB1 and DQB1, roughly 550 for DQA1, some 570 for DPA1, and about 450 for DPB1. A later analysis re-analyzed previously published TCR beta repertoires from approximately 670 donors and added high-resolution HLA genotyping to study TCR occurrence patterns. All discovery cohort repertoires had been generated on a single sequencing platform. About 330 gigabases of sequencing data and 70 million to 95 million unique TCR sequences made up an early release that covered several hundred HLA-typed donors. About five DR-DQ haplotypes were treated as single units for association and clustering because of strong linkage in the cohort. The T cell repertoires of 550 to 850 subjects were profiled by immunosequencing and related to cytomegalovirus serostatus. A separate validation cohort of approximately 120 different subjects was used in addition to the approximately 700-subject first cohort. The genetic ancestry cluster associated with self-reported Caucasian donors included about 84% of the 300 to 400 genotyped donors. The study aimed to test whether cataloging public T cell receptors could reveal signatures of past pathogen exposure. Both class I and class II loci were covered by HLA typing, at four-digit resolution. In a later genetic analysis, genome-wide SNP genotypes for 398 of the 666 donors were used, and that subset was treated as a discovery cohort. To predict cytomegalovirus infection status, the study brought together high-throughput TCR immunosequencing, statistical association of individual TCRs with disease status, and machine learning.

Library preparation used the immunoSEQ multiplex PCR assay. For the multiplex PCR, a mixture combining 60 forward primers for TCR Vbeta segments and 13 reverse primers for TCR Jbeta segments was used. A multiplex PCR assay on genomic DNA amplified the CDR3 region of rearranged TCR beta genes. The Illumina HiSeq System was used to sequence the amplified TCR beta libraries as 87-base-pair reads. Per the source publication's procedure: A later analysis tallied tens of millions of unique TCR beta chains across the 650 to 750 repertoires, and some 10 million of those chains were shared by two or more donors. Raw reads were error-corrected and collapsed into unique sequences by a nearest-neighbor algorithm in which closely related sequences were merged to remove PCR and sequencing errors. To assign V, D and J gene segments, CDR3 sequences were aligned to IMGT reference sequences. For a sequence to be retained, a match of at least six nucleotides was required to both a V gene segment and a J gene segment. A rearrangement was called productive if the CDR3 had no stop codons and remained in frame with V and J, and every other rearrangement was called non-productive. Following IMGT convention, CDR3 was defined as the stretch from the second conserved V-encoded cysteine up to the conserved J-encoded phenylalanine. The earlier analysis of approximately 500 of the donors excluded sequences that lacked an unambiguous match to a single V gene segment. An earlier analysis of a few hundred of the donors classified V segments as functional when productive rearrangements were above 56.7% and as segregating when the standard deviation between donors was above 5%. To diagnose cytomegalovirus status from the catalog of TCR beta chain sequences, a statistical classification framework was built. A later analysis assigned V and J genes by comparing TCR nucleotide sequences with IMGT/GENE-DB human TR gene sequences. Using the TCRdist pipeline, a later analysis assigned CDR3 sequences along with most-parsimonious VDJ recombination scenarios. In a later analysis, each TCR beta chain was defined by its CDR3 amino acid sequence together with its V-gene family, and reads lacking a unique V-gene family were excluded. In a later analysis, 500 to 650 highly shared, low-generation-probability nucleotide sequences were removed to address suspected cross-contamination and a sequencing artifact. In a later analysis, a clonal expansion index was calculated for each public chain from normalized within-repertoire ranks of inferred template counts. A later analysis computed generation probabilities with a VDJ recombination model fitted to out-of-frame rearrangements, and checked the results against IGoR. Hypergeometric tests were used in a later analysis to score TCR-TCR, TCR-HLA and TCR-CMV co-occurrence, with a repertoire-size bias correction applied to the TCR pairs. A later analysis estimated false discovery rates by permuting HLA or CMV assignments 20 times. In a later analysis, co-occurring TCRs were grouped using DBSCAN, with TCRdist sequence similarity added in when clustering inside HLA-allele-positive subsets. For co-occurrence clustering, repertoires with fewer than 30,000 or more than 120,000 public chains were excluded, along with five repertoires with anomalous nucleotide sharing. TCRdb re-hosts the immuneACCESS table, in-frame sequences only. Its copies lack some clones; in the studies checked, an unresolved V gene accounts for under half of them, and the cause for the rest is not known. V and J calls and clone size follow that table, whereas D and trimming were derived from the DNA. A total of approximately 160,000 clones appear in this sample, nearly 80% of them only once. 0.66% of the sample belongs to the ten largest clones.

In total, approximately 690 healthy bone marrow donors made up the cohort. At the time of sampling, all cohort members were nominally healthy, though unrecorded immune exposures were likely present. The donor was CMV seronegative and was included in the group of a few hundred seronegative cohort members. A peripheral blood sample was collected from each donor, and TCR beta sequencing was performed on peripheral blood mononuclear cells. The Qiagen DNeasy Blood Extraction Kit was used to extract genomic DNA from the blood cell samples. At the junction V is shortened by 0 bases and J by 3 bases; bases outside the gene matches: 8. The CDR3 measures 19 amino acids from cysteine to phenylalanine. The entry retains the CDR3 DNA only, 57 bases that are in frame from base 1. CDR1 and CDR2 were assigned from the germline V gene (reference sequence) as LNHDA and SQIVND. Study-wide findings and limitations: Assigning TCR associations to individual alleles was difficult when HLA alleles, especially DR and DQ, strongly co-occurred. It was suggested by the authors that the approach could potentially be generalized to other disease states and immunological phenotypes. Cytomegalovirus status was reported to be diagnosed by the classifier with high specificity and sensitivity in both the original and validation cohorts. The earlier analysis of some 540 of the donors excluded roughly 17 rarely observed V segments, including chromosome 9 orphons, because counts were too low. V-gene and J-gene trimming of TCR beta chains was associated with a missense DCLRE1C variant in a later genetic analysis, and the association was replicated in an independent cohort. A cluster of highly shared sequence variants was judged likely to be a technical artifact of the sequencing pipeline. In vitro tests confirmed that a few of the cytomegalovirus-associated TCR beta chains recognize cytomegalovirus antigens. Some IMGT-functional V segments, including TRBV6-2 and TRBV6-3, could not be told apart with the 87-base-pair reads, so those segments were excluded. Linkage disequilibrium might explain the correlated functional status among segregating V segments, but an unknown experimental factor could not be excluded. Broadly in line with IMGT annotations, most TCR beta V segments showed up in productive rearrangements about 87% or about 30% of the time in an earlier analysis of under 700 of the donors. At a false discovery rate of 0.05, a later analysis linked under 20,000 TCR beta sequences to specific HLA alleles. CMV serostatus was the only immune exposure information available for the cohort. Because some donors lacked HLA typing at each locus, the association tests relied only on the typed subset. In a later analysis, HLA-associated TCR beta chains showed more clonal expansion and lower generation probabilities than non-associated chains that were equally common. A later analysis found that TCR association rates varied across HLA loci, with DRB1 alleles showing the most associated TCRs and HLA-C alleles the fewest. In the study, approximately 160 TCR beta chains were listed as associated with cytomegalovirus. Several of the top co-occurrence clusters appeared to be linked to parvovirus B19, influenza, CMV and Epstein-Barr virus, according to a later analysis. According to a later genetic analysis, donors in an Asian-associated ancestry cluster had fewer N-insertions in productive TCRs than the roughly 700-donor mean. A further reported finding was that TCR beta sequences accurately predicted the HLA-A and HLA-B alleles for most subjects in the first cohort. Only TCR beta chains were sequenced in this cohort, and the absence of alpha or paired-chain data limited detectable features. Most CMV-associated TCR beta chains appeared to be HLA-restricted in a later analysis, and the HLA associations seemed to be driven largely by CMV exposure. Most TCR sequences were observed very rarely across donors, whereas some public TCRs were present in many individuals. Roughly uniform sequencing depth across donors was assumed in presence/absence analyses, although this assumption may not hold.

A note on this clone: Its antigen is unknown. One base away there is no much larger clone; base qualities are not given.

The chain is assembled from TRBV19 and TRBJ2-3, and 14 junction bases match TRBD2. Specimen: PBMCs. The sequence derives from a male donor in good health and CMV-seronegative. The sequenced DNA is TGTGCCAGTAGTATAGATCCCCTTGGGACTAGCGGGAGAACAGATACGCAGTATTTT. Its protein product is CASSIDPLGTSGRTDTQYF.